These T cell receptor beta chains were read from a single sample in a study of T cells expressing NK-cell markers. Using the 5' RACE reads, TCRdb records one entry per CDR3 protein without DNA. Its table lists approximately 110,000 distinct CDR3 sequences. The source material was blood T cells: a sorted CD56 or NKG2C T cell subset, CD4+ or CD8+ T cells, or bulk PBMC T cells (not recorded which). These receptors came from a woman between 18 and 70 years old in good health. CDR3s include the opening cysteine and the closing phenylalanine or tryptophan. Each record gives: V gene, J gene, CDR3 protein.

V: TRBV6-5
J: TRBJ2-3
CDR3: CASSYTRTVEANTQYF

V: TRBV12-3/TRBV12-4
J: TRBJ1-2
CDR3: CASSPGEPYGYTF

V: TRBV9
J: TRBJ2-1
CDR3: CASSGVTGGGEQFF

V: TRBV7-6
J: TRBJ2-1
CDR3: CASSYSGLAETNNEQFF

V: TRBV12-3/TRBV12-4
J: TRBJ2-5
CDR3: CASSSGAPQETQYF

V: TRBV7-9
J: TRBJ2-7
CDR3: CASSLAPQPLEQYF

V: TRBV12-3/TRBV12-4
J: TRBJ2-5
CDR3: CASSSWTGGWQTQYF

V: TRBV27
J: TRBJ1-2
CDR3: CASSPYTGGGGYTF

V: TRBV6-2/TRBV6-3
J: TRBJ2-3
CDR3: CASSYVPGGADTQYF

V: TRBV6-2/TRBV6-3
J: TRBJ2-2
CDR3: CASTTQGERELFF

V: TRBV7-9
J: TRBJ2-7
CDR3: CASSLGRGIVDEQYF

V: TRBV12-3/TRBV12-4
J: TRBJ1-4
CDR3: CASSLTTSNEKLFF

V: TRBV29-1
J: TRBJ2-1
CDR3: CSVRGLPNEQFF

V: TRBV5-1
J: TRBJ2-7
CDR3: CASTGFLKDRTKNSYEQYF

V: TRBV6-5
J: TRBJ2-1
CDR3: CASSFNGQYNEQFF